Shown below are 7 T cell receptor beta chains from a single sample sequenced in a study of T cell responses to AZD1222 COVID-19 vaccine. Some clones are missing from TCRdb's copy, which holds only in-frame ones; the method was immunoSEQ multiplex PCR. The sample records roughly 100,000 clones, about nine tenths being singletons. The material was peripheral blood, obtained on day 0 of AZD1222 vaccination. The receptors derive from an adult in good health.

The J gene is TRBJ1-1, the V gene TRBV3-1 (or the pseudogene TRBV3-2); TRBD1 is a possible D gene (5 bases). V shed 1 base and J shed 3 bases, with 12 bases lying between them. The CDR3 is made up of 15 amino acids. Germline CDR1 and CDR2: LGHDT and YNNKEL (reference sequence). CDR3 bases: TGTGCCAGCAGCCAAGGCGTGACGGGGGACACTGAAGCTTTCTTT. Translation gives CASSQGVTGDTEAFF.

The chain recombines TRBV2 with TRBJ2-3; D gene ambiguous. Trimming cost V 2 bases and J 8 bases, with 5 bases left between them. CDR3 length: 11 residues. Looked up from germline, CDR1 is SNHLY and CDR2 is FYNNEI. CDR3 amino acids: CASSEYGTQYF. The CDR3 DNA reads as TGTGCCAGCAGTGAATATGGTACGCAGTATTTT.

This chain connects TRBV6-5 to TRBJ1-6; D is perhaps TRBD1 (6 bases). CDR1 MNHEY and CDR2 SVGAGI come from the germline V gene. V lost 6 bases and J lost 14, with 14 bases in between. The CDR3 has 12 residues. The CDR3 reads CASSDPQGTLHF. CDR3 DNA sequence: TGTGCCAGCAGCGACCCCCAGGGGACCCTCCACTTT.

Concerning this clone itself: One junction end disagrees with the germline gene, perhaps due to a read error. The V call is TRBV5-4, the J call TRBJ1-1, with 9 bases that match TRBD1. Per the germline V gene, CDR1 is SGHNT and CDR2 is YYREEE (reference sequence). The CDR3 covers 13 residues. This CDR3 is CASSRGQGTGLLF. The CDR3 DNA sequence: TGTGCCAGCAGCCGGGGACAGGGTACGGGGCTTCTCTTT.

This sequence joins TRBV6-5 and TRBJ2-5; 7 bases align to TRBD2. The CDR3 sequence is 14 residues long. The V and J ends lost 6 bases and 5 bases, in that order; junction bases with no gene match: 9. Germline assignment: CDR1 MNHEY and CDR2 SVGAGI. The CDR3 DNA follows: TGTGCCAGCAGAGGCTTTGGGGGGGTGGAGACCCAGTACTTC. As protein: CASRGFGGVETQYF.

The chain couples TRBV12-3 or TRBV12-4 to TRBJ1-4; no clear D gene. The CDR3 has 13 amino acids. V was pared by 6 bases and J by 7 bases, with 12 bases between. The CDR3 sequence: CASSYGLGEKLFF. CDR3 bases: TGTGCCAGCAGCTACGGACTGGGTGAAAAACTGTTTTTT.

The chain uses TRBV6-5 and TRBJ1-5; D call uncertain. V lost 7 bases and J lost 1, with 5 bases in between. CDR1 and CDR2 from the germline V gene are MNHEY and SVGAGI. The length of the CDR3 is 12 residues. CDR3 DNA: TGTGCCAGCAAAGAGAGCAATCAGCCCCAGCATTTT. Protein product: CASKESNQPQHF.